Each of the 20 T cell receptor beta chains below was sequenced from the same sample in a study of graft-versus-host responses after intestinal transplantation. Produced via immunoSEQ multiplex PCR; TCRdb's table is partial and in-frame only. The sample records around 99,000 clones, about 92% being singletons. These receptors have no known antigen. Material: unstimulated CD8+ T cells sorted from spleen or lymph node cells, obtained before intestinal transplant. These receptors were collected from a human donor who received an intestinal transplant.

This chain links TRBV6-5 with TRBJ2-7; D perhaps matches TRBD1 (6 bases). There are 13 residues in the CDR3. CDR1 and CDR2 from the germline V gene are MNHEY and SVGAGI. Between the trimmed V and J ends, which lost 7 bases and 2 bases, there was a span of 12 bases. As DNA, the CDR3 is TGTGCCAGCACCCGGACAGAGCCCTACGAGCAGTACTTC. It translates to CASTRTEPYEQYF.

The chain is built from TRBV13 and TRBJ2-3; D unresolved. CDR3 length equals 13 residues. Trimming shortened V by 1 base and J by 6 bases, and 8 bases separated the two germline ends. The germline V gene has CDR1 PRHDT and CDR2 FYEKMQ (reference sequence). CDR3 protein: CASSLEAQDTQYF. The CDR3 DNA follows: TGTGCCAGCAGCTTAGAAGCACAGGATACGCAGTATTTT.

This CDR3 reads CASSLARVLTF. Here the CDR3 DNA reads TGTGCCAGCAGCTTGGCCCGCGTCCTGACTTTC. The chain carries TRBV5-6 and TRBJ2-6; no clear D. The CDR3 has 11 residues. Germline V gene lookup returns CDR1 SGHDT and CDR2 YYEEEE. Trimming stripped 0 bases from V and 12 bases from J, with 4 bases between. Looking up the rest from reference TRBV5-6 and TRBJ2-6 gives the full variable domain: DAGVTQSPTHLIKTRGQQVTLRCSPKSGHDTVSWYQQALGQGPQFIFQYYEEEERQRGNFPDRFSGHQFPNYSSELNVNALLLGDSALYLCASSLARVLTFGAGSRLTVL.

The chain couples TRBV4-3 to TRBJ2-1; 9 nucleotides line up with TRBD2. The CDR3 has 18 amino acids. The V segment lost 3 bases and the J segment 6 bases; nucleotides outside the gene matches: 15. Germline V lookup: CDR1 LGHNA, CDR2 YSLEER. This CDR3 reads CASSHREWSGGRGNEQFF. CDR3 DNA sequence: TGCGCCAGCAGCCATCGAGAATGGAGCGGGGGGCGGGGCAATGAGCAGTTCTTC.

CDR3 nucleotide sequence: TGCGCCAGCAGCCAAGATAGTGGGACAGGGCTCTACGAGCAGTACTTC. Translation gives CASSQDSGTGLYEQYF. The V gene is TRBV4-1, the J gene TRBJ2-7; 9 bases align to TRBD1. CDR3 length: 16 amino acids. Germline V gene sequence: CDR1 MGHRA, CDR2 YSYEKL. The ends lost 0 bases at V and 3 bases at J; junction bases unmatched: 6.

This chain joins TRBV27 and TRBJ2-2; 8 bases line up with TRBD2. The germline V gene encodes CDR1 MNHEY and CDR2 SMNVEV (reference sequence). This CDR3 has 13 amino acids. Trimming cost V 3 bases and J 7 bases; bases outside gene matches: 1. CDR3 nucleotides: TGTGCCAGCAGTTTCGGGGGGGACGGGGAGCTGTTTTTT. Encoded protein: CASSFGGDGELFF.

The CDR3 DNA reads as TGTGCCAGCAGTGAAGTTGGAGGGGAGGCCACTGAAGCTTTCTTT. The encoded protein is CASSEVGGEATEAFF. This chain joins TRBV2 and TRBJ1-1; D perhaps matches TRBD1 (5 bases). V was cut by 1 base and J by 4 bases, with 13 bases left in between. The CDR3 is 15 residues long. Germline CDR1 SNHLY, CDR2 FYNNEI.

This chain connects TRBV7-9 to TRBJ1-2; D possibly corresponds to TRBD1 (5 bases). The CDR3 spans 14 residues. V lost 5 bases to trimming and J lost 8 bases, with 18 bases between them. Germline V lookup: CDR1 SEHNR, CDR2 FQNEAQ (reference sequence). This CDR3 reads CASSPQGSFGGYTF. Written as DNA, the CDR3 is TGTGCCAGCAGCCCCCAGGGTAGCTTTGGGGGCTACACCTTC.

This clone was seen a few times. This rearrangement joins TRBV6-1 to TRBJ2-4; D possibly corresponds to TRBD2 (7 bases). Per germline, CDR1 MNHNS and CDR2 SASEGT. V was cut by 1 base and J by 9 bases, with 19 bases left in between. The CDR3 extends over 16 amino acids. CDR3: CASSEEGGGPWRIQYF. CDR3 bases: TGTGCCAGCAGTGAAGAGGGCGGGGGCCCGTGGCGCATTCAGTACTTC.

The chain employs TRBV25-1 and TRBJ1-2; possibly TRBD1 for D (5 bases). The CDR3 is made up of 15 amino acids. Trimming shortened V by 3 bases and J by 2 bases, and 13 bases separated the two germline ends. CDR1 and CDR2 (germline): MGHDK, SYGVNS. CDR3 sequence reads: CASSDEAKGNYGYTF. The CDR3 DNA reads as TGTGCCAGCAGTGACGAGGCCAAGGGGAACTATGGCTACACCTTC.

This chain links TRBV12-5 with TRBJ1-2, with D maybe TRBD1 (5 bases). The germline V gene has CDR1 LGHNT and CDR2 FRNRAP. With 3 bases removed from V and 0 bases from J, the gap between germline ends came to 14 bases. The CDR3 runs 16 residues. The DNA of the CDR3 is TGTGCTAGTGGTTTAAGAACGGCAGGGACTAACTATGGCTACACCTTC. Its translation: CASGLRTAGTNYGYTF.

The chain combines TRBV2 with TRBJ1-1, with 7 nucleotides matching TRBD1. Trimming at V came to 6 bases and at J to 4 bases, leaving 11 bases not matched to a gene. Germline V lookup: CDR1 SNHLY, CDR2 FYNNEI. The CDR3 loop spans 15 amino acids. The DNA of the CDR3 is TGTGCCAGCAGAGGTTGGGACAGTGAGGGCACTGAAGCTTTCTTT. Amino acids: CASRGWDSEGTEAFF. The variable domain in full, completed from reference TRBV2 and TRBJ1-1, reads EPEVTQTPSHQVTQMGQEVILRCVPISNHLYFYWYRQILGQKVEFLVSFYNNEISEKSEIFDDQFSVERPDGSNFTLKIRSTKLEDSAMYFCASRGWDSEGTEAFFGQGTRLTVV.

The chain combines TRBV23-1 with TRBJ1-5; TRBD1 matches 8 bases. TRBV23-1 is identified as an open reading frame with a role that is uncertain. The CDR3 runs to 15 residues. After removal of 6 bases from V and 6 bases from J, the junction contained 10 bases not matched to a gene. The CDR3 reads CASSRNRDRSQPQHF. The CDR3 DNA reads as TGCGCCAGCAGCCGCAACCGGGACAGGTCTCAGCCCCAGCATTTT.

This clone was recorded only once. The chain is built from TRBV27 and TRBJ1-2, with D unclear. Germline CDR1 reads MNHEY; CDR2 reads SMNVEV (reference sequence). This CDR3 spans 14 amino acids. The V gene lost 5 bases and the J gene lost 0 bases, with 10 bases spanning the gap. Here the CDR3 reads CASSLRGANYGYTF. The CDR3 coding sequence is TGTGCCAGCAGTCTCCGCGGCGCTAACTATGGCTACACCTTC.

V usage is TRBV2 and J usage is TRBJ2-3; D is ambiguous. There are 15 residues in the CDR3. The V and J ends lost 5 bases and 0 bases respectively, with 12 bases between them. Germline loops: CDR1 SNHLY, CDR2 FYNNEI. As DNA, the CDR3 is TGTGCCAGCAGTAGATATATAGCTAGCACAGATACGCAGTATTTT. This encodes CASSRYIASTDTQYF.

This clone was seen only once. The V call is TRBV7-9, the J call TRBJ2-7, with a tentative D call TRBD1 (6 bases). Trimming left V 2 bases short and J 2 bases short, with 10 bases between. CDR1 is SEHNR, CDR2 FQNEAQ, per germline (reference sequence). The CDR3 is 14 residues long. The CDR3 DNA sequence: TGTGCCAGCAGCTTAACAAGGGACACCTACGAGCAGTACTTC. Translating it yields CASSLTRDTYEQYF.

The chain uses TRBV7-9 and TRBJ2-1, with 12 bases matching TRBD2. Germline loops: CDR1 SEHNR, CDR2 FQNEAQ (reference sequence). V trimming: 2 bases; J trimming: 3 bases; junction bases outside the gene matches: 2. This CDR3 spans 16 amino acids. The CDR3 DNA reads as TGTGCCAGCAGCTTAAGGACTAGCGGGGTCTACAATGAGCAGTTCTTC. This sequence encodes CASSLRTSGVYNEQFF.

The chain is built from TRBV7-2 and TRBJ2-7, with 11 bases that match TRBD1. With V trimmed by 5 bases and J by 4 bases, 7 bases remained unmatched. The length of the CDR3 is 15 residues. The germline V gene has CDR1 SGHTA and CDR2 FQGNSA. The CDR3 nucleotides are TGTGCCAGCAGCCCCGGGACAGGGGGAATTTACGAGCAGTACTTC. Its translation is CASSPGTGGIYEQYF. Full variable domain (rest looked up from reference TRBV7-2 and TRBJ2-7): GAGVSQSPSNKVTEKGKDVELRCDPISGHTALYWYRQSLGQGLEFLIYFQGNSAPDKSGLPSDRFSAERTGGSVSTLTIQRTQQEDSAVYLCASSPGTGGIYEQYFGPGTRLTVT.

The rearrangement joins TRBV30 to TRBJ2-2; 8 nucleotides match TRBD2. Germline V gene data show CDR1 as GTSNPN and CDR2 as SVGIG (reference sequence). Trimming at V came to 3 bases and at J to 6 bases, leaving 3 bases not matched to a gene. The CDR3 extends over 13 amino acids. The CDR3 reads CAWSGGASGELFF. CDR3 nucleotides: TGTGCCTGGAGCGGGGGGGCTTCCGGGGAGCTGTTTTTT.

The rearrangement joins TRBV7-9 to TRBJ1-1, with D maybe TRBD1 (5 bases). V lost 4 bases and J 6 bases, leaving 9 bases between the germline ends. This CDR3 spans 12 amino acids. CDR1 is SEHNR and CDR2 is FQNEAQ in the germline V gene (reference sequence). This chain's CDR3 is CASSSQGSEAFF. The CDR3 DNA reads TGTGCCAGCAGCTCGCAGGGTTCTGAAGCTTTCTTT.